Described below is a single T cell receptor (beta chain) sequence and its context. Its antigen is not identified. V lost 7 bases and J lost 3; bases outside the gene matches: 2. The CDR3 extends over 12 amino acids. Germline loops: CDR1 GTSNPN, CDR2 SVGIG (reference sequence). Next came a second PCR, run for about 7 to 12 cycles, which used a sample-barcoded 5' primer along with a J-beta primer mix. MiXCR, applied by TCRdb to the 5' RACE reads, yields one record per CDR3 protein. Of 650,000 to 1,000,000 distinct CDR3 sequences listed, about 36% were seen once; the top ten hold approximately 13%. Per sample, extraction of total RNA gave at least 6 micrograms in every case. This sample was taken from a study of blood T cells in healthy people across ages. General study results and limits: The lack of PBMC sorting stopped any conclusive naive versus antigen-experienced comparison. The diversity estimates, figures obtained from one million T cells, were considered underestimates. Across samples, TCR beta diversity tracked strongly with naive T cell percentage.

The chain combines TRBV30 with TRBJ1-2; 10 bases map to TRBD1. The sample taken for sequencing was blood. The source is a man between 18 and 35 years old in good health. CDR3 DNA: TGTGCCTCGGACAGGGGGTACTATGGCTACACCTTC. Amino acids: CASDRGYYGYTF.